This TCR beta chain was obtained from a study of T cell responses to AZD1222 COVID-19 vaccine. Turning to the study itself: Pooled in the analysis were second doses at about 4 or about 12 weeks.

As regards this clone: As yet, its antigen is unknown.

Study findings and constraints: Donors, mostly white British, included more females; clonal diversity was possibly underestimated. Nearly half of spike-specific TCRs reportedly go after variant regions that carry no mutations.

Sequencing was performed with immunoSEQ multiplex PCR; in TCRdb, only in-frame clones are kept and a portion is missing. Among some 120,000 clones, roughly 93% were seen once, and the ten largest hold about 3%. This CDR3 comprises 14 residues. The junction had 4 bases not matched to a gene; V was cut back by 7 bases and J by 2 bases. Germline CDR1 is MDHEN and CDR2 is SYDVKM. The starting material was peripheral blood, obtained on day 0 of AZD1222 vaccination. The genes are TRBV28 and TRBJ1-4; 7 nucleotides align to TRBD1. The clonotype originates from an adult in good health. In nucleotides, the CDR3 is TGTGCCAGCAACGCGGACAGGACTAATGAAAAACTGTTTTTT. As protein: CASNADRTNEKLFF.